The 28 T cell receptor beta chains in this list originate from one sample, sequenced in a study of cytomegalovirus exposure and HLA in healthy donors. The PCR ran on 60 Vbeta and 13 Jbeta primers. Only in-frame clones appear in the TCRdb table, and some are missing; sequencing was by immunoSEQ multiplex PCR. The data hold 100,000 to 150,000 clones, with around 70% observed a single time. Sequenced sample: PBMCs. The receptors originated from a human donor in good health.

This chain connects TRBV4-1 to TRBJ2-3; 10 positions match TRBD1. Germline CDR1 and CDR2: MGHRA and YSYEKL. The CDR3 runs to 17 residues. The junction had 8 bases not matched to a gene; V was cut back by 2 bases and J by 3 bases. Written as DNA, the CDR3 is TGCGCCAGCAGCCAACCCCCGGGACAGGGGAGTACAGATACGCAGTATTTT. Amino acids: CASSQPPGQGSTDTQYF.

This clone was observed many times. This chain uses TRBV6-1 with TRBJ1-5, with TRBD1 as a possible D gene (5 bases). The V end lost 7 bases, the J end lost 11 bases, and 21 bases lay between the germline ends. The CDR3 runs to 14 residues. CDR1 and CDR2 from the germline V gene are MNHNS and SASEGT. The CDR3 is CASTPRAQVLSQHF. Written as DNA, the CDR3 is TGTGCCAGCACCCCCCGGGCACAGGTCTTATCCCAGCATTTT.

This clone was seen only a few times. V gene TRBV15 combines with J gene TRBJ2-7, with 8 bases identical to TRBD2. The germline V gene has CDR1 LNHNV and CDR2 YYDKDF (reference sequence). V shed 8 bases, J shed 7 bases, and the junction held 19 bases outside the gene matches. This CDR3 comprises 16 residues. The CDR3 loop reads CATSQSTGGRLGEQYF. The CDR3 nucleotides are TGTGCCACCTCCCAATCCACGGGGGGGCGATTGGGGGAGCAGTACTTC. Full variable domain (rest looked up from reference TRBV15 and TRBJ2-7): DAMVIQNPRYQVTQFGKPVTLSCSQTLNHNVMYWYQQKSSQAPKLLFHYYDKDFNNEADTPDNFQSRRPNTSFCFLDIRSPGLGDTAMYLCATSQSTGGRLGEQYFGPGTRLTVT.

V and J are TRBV7-9 and TRBJ1-4; D may be TRBD1 (5 bases). Germline lookup yields CDR1 SEHNR and CDR2 FQNEAQ (reference sequence). Between the trimmed V and J ends, which lost 1 base and 8 bases, there was a span of 11 bases. The CDR3 contains 14 residues. The CDR3 loop reads CASSLVGQGEKLFF. CDR3 bases: TGTGCCAGCAGCTTAGTGGGGCAGGGAGAAAAACTGTTTTTT.

This chain links TRBV6-5 with TRBJ2-7, with TRBD2 matching over 12 bases. Trimming cost V 0 bases and J 7 bases; bases outside gene matches: 7. The CDR3 covers 16 residues. Germline V gene lookup returns CDR1 MNHEY and CDR2 SVGAGI. As DNA, the CDR3 is TGTGCCAGCAGTTACTCGCCTAGCGGGGGGGCGGGAGAGCAGTACTTC. Amino acid sequence: CASSYSPSGGAGEQYF.

The V and J genes are TRBV9 and TRBJ1-2; possibly TRBD1 for D (5 bases). CDR1 is SGDLS and CDR2 is YYNGEE in the germline V gene. The CDR3 has 15 residues. Trimming shortened V by 0 bases and J by 7 bases, and 16 bases separated the two germline ends. CDR3 DNA sequence: TGTGCCAGCAGCGTAGATCAGGGTGTCTTAAGTGGCTACACCTTC. It is translated as CASSVDQGVLSGYTF.

V and J are TRBV2 and TRBJ1-2; possible D gene TRBD1, 6 bases. Germline assignment: CDR1 SNHLY and CDR2 FYNNEI. The CDR3 runs 12 residues. Trimming removed 6 bases at V and 7 bases at J, with 12 bases between. DNA for the CDR3: TGTGCCAGCAGACAGACAGGACCTGGCTACACCTTC. This encodes CASRQTGPGYTF.

The chain couples TRBV11-3 to TRBJ2-7; 11 bases line up with TRBD2. This CDR3 is 15 amino acids long. Losses at the gene ends were 1 base for V and 6 bases for J; bases not matched to a gene: 5. In germline, CDR1 is SGHNT, CDR2 YENEEA. The CDR3 nucleotides are TGTGCCAGCAGCTTAGTCGGACTAGCGGGTGGCGAGCAGTACTTC. Amino acid sequence: CASSLVGLAGGEQYF.

This chain links TRBV5-1 with TRBJ2-7, with 8 bases that match TRBD1. The CDR3 spans 16 residues. With 4 bases clipped from V and 3 bases from J, the junction kept 12 bases outside the gene matches. Looked up from germline, CDR1 is SGHRS and CDR2 is YFSETQ. CDR3 DNA: TGCGCCAGCAGCAGGGGACAGGTTTTCTCTTACTACGAGCAGTACTTC. Its protein is CASSRGQVFSYYEQYF.

The CDR3 here is CASSTRDGVFRAFF. CDR3 nucleotides: TGTGCCAGCAGCACCAGGGATGGGGTATTTAGAGCTTTCTTT. This sequence joins TRBV2 and TRBJ1-1, with a weak D call TRBD1 (5 bases). This CDR3 has 14 residues. Trimming shortened V by 6 bases and J by 10 bases, and 21 bases separated the two germline ends. CDR1 and CDR2 (germline): SNHLY, FYNNEI.

This clone has only one observation. The chain joins TRBV5-1 to TRBJ1-1, with TRBD1 matching 7 bases. Germline assignment: CDR1 SGHRS and CDR2 YFSETQ. The CDR3 consists of 12 residues. Trimming took 5 bases from V and 5 from J; bases not matched to a gene: 3. CDR3 nucleotide sequence: TGCGCCAGCAGACAGGGGATGACTGAAGCTTTCTTT. Translation gives CASRQGMTEAFF.

The chain carries TRBV9 and TRBJ2-3, with D possibly matching TRBD2 (6 bases). There are 16 residues in the CDR3. CDR1 and CDR2 (germline): SGDLS, YYNGEE. Trimming took 4 bases from V and 6 from J, leaving 21 bases between them. The CDR3 DNA follows: TGTGCCAGCAGCCCCCTCCCCGCAGGCGGGGCGGATACGCAGTATTTT. Amino acids: CASSPLPAGGADTQYF.

Only a few counts were recorded for this clone. The chain recombines TRBV6-6 with TRBJ1-1; possibly TRBD1 for D (5 bases). Germline V CDR1 and CDR2: MNHNY, SVGAGI (reference sequence). The V and J ends lost 6 bases and 5 bases respectively, with 16 bases between them. The CDR3 runs to 14 residues. The CDR3 here is CASRAPGLRTEAFF. The CDR3 region has the DNA TGTGCCAGCAGAGCTCCGGGACTAAGGACTGAAGCTTTCTTT.

The chain carries TRBV7-8 and TRBJ2-7; D gene uncertain. The germline V and J ends were trimmed by 1 base and 2 bases, with 9 bases remaining between them. The CDR3 length is 14 residues. Looked up from germline, CDR1 is SGHVS and CDR2 is FQNEAQ. The CDR3 region is CASSLDSETYEQYF. CDR3 sequence (DNA): TGTGCCAGCAGCTTAGACTCTGAGACCTACGAGCAGTACTTC.

The chain combines TRBV27 with TRBJ2-1, with D maybe TRBD2 (6 bases). V was cut by 2 bases and J by 4 bases, with 12 bases left in between. The CDR3 sequence is 15 residues long. The V gene's germline CDR1 is MNHEY and CDR2 SMNVEV (reference sequence). CDR3 residues: CASSLRLGPYNEQFF. The CDR3 nucleotides are TGTGCCAGCAGTTTAAGACTAGGCCCTTACAATGAGCAGTTCTTC.

J is TRBJ1-2 and V is TRBV20-1; D not resolved. The CDR3 sequence is 11 residues long. Germline CDR1 and CDR2: DFQATT and SNEGSKA (reference sequence). The V end was cut by 7 bases, the J end by 3 bases, with 9 bases between. CDR3 sequence reads: CSGNGDYGYTF. The CDR3 DNA is TGCAGTGGGAACGGGGACTATGGCTACACCTTC.

This sequence joins TRBV7-2 and TRBJ1-5; tentatively, D is TRBD1 (6 bases). Trimming left V 1 base short and J 6 bases short, with 16 bases between. Germline V gene data show CDR1 as SGHTA and CDR2 as FQGNSA. This CDR3 comprises 16 residues. CDR3 sequence: CASSLEARGIGQPQHF. The CDR3 nucleotides are TGTGCCAGCAGCTTAGAGGCCAGGGGAATCGGTCAGCCCCAGCATTTT.

This rearrangement joins TRBV6-1 to TRBJ1-1; possible D gene TRBD1, 5 bases. This CDR3 region has 14 residues. The germline V gene encodes CDR1 MNHNS and CDR2 SASEGT. V was pared by 6 bases and J by 1 base, with 12 bases between. The CDR3 protein is CASRDTGGNTEAFF. CDR3 nucleotides: TGTGCCAGCAGAGACACCGGGGGGAACACTGAAGCTTTCTTT.

The chain couples TRBV12-1 to TRBJ2-5; the D call TRBD2 from the table was never checked on the DNA. TRBV12-1 is recorded as a pseudogene. The CDR3 is made up of 13 amino acids. The CDR3: CASSFRGRETQYF. CDR3 in DNA: TGTGCCAGCAGCTTTAGAGGGAGAGAGACCCAGTACTTC.

In its sample, this clone was seen a few times. The chain combines TRBV5-1 with TRBJ2-1, with a tentative D call TRBD1 (6 bases). Trimming shortened V by 0 bases and J by 5 bases, and 9 bases separated the two germline ends. Germline V gene sequence: CDR1 SGHRS, CDR2 YFSETQ. The CDR3 spans 14 residues. The CDR3 here is CASSLGGQNNEQFF. The CDR3 DNA reads TGCGCCAGCAGCTTGGGGGGGCAGAACAATGAGCAGTTCTTC.

This chain joins TRBV19 and TRBJ1-4, with a possible D match to TRBD1 (6 bases). CDR3 length equals 19 residues. Germline assignment: CDR1 LNHDA and CDR2 SQIVND (reference sequence). The V and J ends lost 3 bases and 7 bases respectively, with 27 bases between them. Here the CDR3 DNA reads TGTGCCAGTAGTATTTATGTCGTGGCAGGGGATCGGGAGGGTGAAAAACTGTTTTTT. This sequence encodes CASSIYVVAGDREGEKLFF.

The chain carries TRBV9 and TRBJ2-3; 10 nucleotides agree with TRBD2. V lost 4 bases and J lost 1; bases outside the gene matches: 3. The CDR3 runs to 15 residues. Germline V gene sequence: CDR1 SGDLS, CDR2 YYNGEE. The CDR3, as DNA: TGTGCCAGCAGCCTTGGGACTAGCGGCACAGATACGCAGTATTTT. Its translation: CASSLGTSGTDTQYF. The full variable domain, with the rest looked up from reference TRBV9 and TRBJ2-3, is DSGVTQTPKHLITATGQRVTLRCSPRSGDLSVYWYQQSLDQGLQFLIQYYNGEERAKGNILERFSAQQFPDLHSELNLSSLELGDSALYFCASSLGTSGTDTQYFGPGTRLTVL.

V is TRBV6-4 and J is TRBJ2-3, with no clear D. CDR3 length: 14 amino acids. V was pared by 0 bases and J by 2 bases, with 6 bases between. Germline CDR1 and CDR2: MRHNA and SNTAGT. CDR3 residues: CASSDSAFTDTQYF. In DNA form, the CDR3 reads TGTGCCAGCAGTGACTCGGCTTTCACAGATACGCAGTATTTT.

The V and J genes are TRBV7-2 and TRBJ1-1; 7 bases match TRBD1. This CDR3 spans 14 amino acids. V shed 7 bases, J shed 0 bases, and the junction held 5 bases outside the gene matches. Germline values: CDR1 SGHTA, CDR2 FQGNSA. The CDR3 nucleotides read TGTGCCAGCAAAGGGGGCAGTCTGAACACTGAAGCTTTCTTT. Translating gives CASKGGSLNTEAFF.

The chain links TRBV7-9 to TRBJ2-5, with D unclear. The J call may be in error: the DNA end matches TRBJ2-7 better. CDR3 length: 17 residues. CDR1 SEHNR and CDR2 FQNEAQ come from the germline V gene (reference sequence). The CDR3 DNA reads as TGTGCCAGCAGCTTATCCCCCTCACGACACCTCTCCTACGAGCAGTACTTC. Residues: CASSLSPSRHLSYEQYF.

This clone showed up just a few times. This CDR3 reads CASSIVRLAGQETQYF. CDR3 in DNA: TGTGCCAGTAGTATAGTTAGACTAGCGGGACAAGAGACCCAGTACTTC. V usage is TRBV19 and J usage is TRBJ2-5; 11 bases are shared with TRBD2. This CDR3 has 16 residues. Germline V gene data show CDR1 as LNHDA and CDR2 as SQIVND (reference sequence). J was trimmed by 2 bases and V by 1 base; bases with no gene match: 3.

The V and J genes are TRBV2 and TRBJ1-4; weak D call: TRBD1 (5 bases). Germline V lookup: CDR1 SNHLY, CDR2 FYNNEI. V lost 6 bases to trimming and J lost 3 bases, with 11 bases between them. The CDR3 has 14 amino acids. In DNA, the CDR3 is TGTGCCAGCAGCCGGGGGAGAGCTAATGAAAAACTGTTTTTT. It encodes CASSRGRANEKLFF.

The chain employs TRBV6-1 and TRBJ1-4, with D possibly being TRBD1 (6 bases). Trimming pared 2 bases from V and 8 bases from J, leaving 15 bases between. The CDR3 covers 15 residues. The germline V gene encodes CDR1 MNHNS and CDR2 SASEGT. CDR3 protein: CASSERGSWIEKLFF. DNA for the CDR3: TGTGCCAGCAGTGAAAGGGGGTCTTGGATAGAAAAACTGTTTTTT.